Listed here are 25 T cell receptor beta chains from one sample, sequenced in a study of regulatory T cells in long-lasting Graves disease. Time point defined: newly diagnosed GD, antithyroid drugs for less than 3 months. Extracted RNA from PBMCs served as the source of the TCR library. Construction of TCR beta libraries relied on iRepertoire HTBI primers and on Arm-PCR targeting CDR3 regions. TCRdb re-derived calls from the multiplex PCR reads in MiXCR, one entry per CDR3 protein. The data hold around 460,000 distinct CDR3 sequences, with approximately 14% observed a single time. The same sample was also used in a study of T cells in Graves' hyperthyroidism and ophthalmopathy.

The sample was peripheral blood mononuclear cells (PBMCs), taken at new diagnosis, from a patient treated with antithyroid drugs. The receptors derive from a woman between 45 and 60 years old with Graves disease.

V gene TRBV7-9 combines with J gene TRBJ2-2; 9 nucleotides align to TRBD1. Losses at the gene ends were 5 bases for V and 10 bases for J; bases not matched to a gene: 5. The germline gives CDR1 SEHNR, CDR2 FQNEAQ (reference sequence). The CDR3 spans 13 residues. In DNA, the CDR3 is TGTGCCAGCAGCGGGACAGGGTTCGAGGAGCTGTTTTTT. Protein: CASSGTGFEELFF.

The chain employs TRBV7-2 and TRBJ2-2; tentatively, D is TRBD2 (6 bases). V was shortened by 5 bases and J by 4 bases, with 11 bases between the two germline ends. The CDR3 has 14 residues. From germline, CDR1 is SGHTA and CDR2 FQGNSA. CDR3 sequence reads: CASSPWDSTGELFF. CDR3 nucleotides: TGTGCCAGCAGCCCCTGGGACTCCACCGGGGAGCTGTTTTTT.

This clonotype was picked up many times. Here the CDR3 reads CASSLREGPYNEQFF. DNA for the CDR3: TGCGCCAGCAGCCTTCGGGAGGGGCCCTACAATGAGCAGTTCTTC. This chain connects TRBV5-1 to TRBJ2-1; 8 nucleotides agree with TRBD2. The CDR3 has 15 residues. Germline-derived CDR1 and CDR2 are SGHRS and YFSETQ. V lost 4 bases and J lost 2; bases outside the gene matches: 5.

In its sample, this clonotype was seen many times. The rearrangement uses TRBV11-2 and TRBJ2-7, with D perhaps being TRBD1 or TRBD2 (8 bases each). The CDR3 contains 15 residues. Germline V gene lookup returns CDR1 SGHAT and CDR2 FQNNGV. Trimming pared 6 bases from V and 9 bases from J, leaving 24 bases between. The CDR3 sequence is CASSPFRQGAGGQYF. CDR3 in DNA: TGTGCCAGCAGTCCATTTCGCCAGGGGGCGGGGGGGCAGTACTTC.

This clonotype showed up many times. This chain joins TRBV7-8 and TRBJ1-4, with D hard to call. Germline V CDR1 and CDR2: SGHVS, FQNEAQ. This CDR3 comprises 14 residues. The germline V and J ends were trimmed by 7 bases and 1 base, with 10 bases remaining between them. The CDR3: CASTPVETNEKLFF. The CDR3 DNA reads as TGTGCCAGCACCCCGGTGGAAACTAATGAAAAACTGTTTTTT.

The rearrangement joins TRBV19 to TRBJ1-3, with D hard to call. Trimming cost V 0 bases and J 0 bases, with 9 bases left between them. CDR1 LNHDA and CDR2 SQIVND come from the germline V gene (reference sequence). This CDR3 has 16 residues. CDR3 sequence reads: CASSIDPSPSGNTIYF. The CDR3 DNA is TGTGCCAGTAGTATAGATCCGTCTCCCTCTGGAAACACCATATATTTT. Full variable domain (rest looked up from reference TRBV19 and TRBJ1-3): DGGITQSPKYLFRKEGQNVTLSCEQNLNHDAMYWYRQDPGQGLRLIYYSQIVNDFQKGDIAEGYSVSREKKESFPLTVTSAQKNPTAFYLCASSIDPSPSGNTIYFGEGSWLTVV.

This clonotype was counted many times. The chain combines TRBV6-1 with TRBJ1-2; 7 bases are shared with TRBD1. This CDR3 has 15 residues. CDR1 is MNHNS and CDR2 is SASEGT in the germline V gene. With 0 bases clipped from V and 4 bases from J, the junction kept 5 bases outside the gene matches. The CDR3: CASSEAGGRSYGYTF. In DNA form, the CDR3 reads TGTGCCAGCAGTGAAGCAGGGGGCAGGAGCTATGGCTACACCTTC.

In its sample, this clonotype was seen many times. The V gene is TRBV5-5, the J gene TRBJ2-7, with 7 bases fitting TRBD1. The CDR3 spans 17 residues. CDR1 is SGHKS and CDR2 is YYEKEE in the germline V gene (reference sequence). J lost 0 bases, V lost 1 base, and 10 bases had no gene match. CDR3 DNA sequence: TGTGCCAGCAGCTTGTCAGACCGGGACAGCCTCTCCTACGAGCAGTACTTC. It specifies CASSLSDRDSLSYEQYF.

This clonotype was counted many times. The gene calls are TRBV28 and TRBJ2-3; tentatively, D is TRBD2 (5 bases). This CDR3 has 17 residues. Germline-derived CDR1 and CDR2 are MDHEN and SYDVKM. The V gene lost 7 bases and the J gene lost 0 bases, with 20 bases spanning the gap. This CDR3 reads CASTPPPGGQSTDTQYF. The CDR3 bases are TGTGCCAGCACACCCCCTCCCGGCGGGCAAAGCACAGATACGCAGTATTTT. Full variable domain (remainder filled in from reference TRBV28 and TRBJ2-3): DVKVTQSSRYLVKRTGEKVFLECVQDMDHENMFWYRQDPGLGLRLIYFSYDVKMKEKGDIPEGYSVSREKKERFSLILESASTNQTSMYLCASTPPPGGQSTDTQYFGPGTRLTVL.

In this sample, this clonotype turned up a few times. The V call is TRBV14, the J call TRBJ1-1; perhaps TRBD1 as D (6 bases). CDR1 and CDR2 from the germline V gene are SGHDN and FVKESK. The CDR3 loop spans 14 amino acids. The V end lost 2 bases, the J end lost 1 base, and 8 bases lay between the germline ends. DNA of the CDR3: TGTGCCAGCAGCCAATGGGACAAGAACACTGAAGCTTTCTTT. Residues: CASSQWDKNTEAFF.

In DNA form, the CDR3 reads TGTGCCAGCAGTTTAGAGTTCAAGAGCTATGGCTACACCTTC. Its protein is CASSLEFKSYGYTF. The chain couples TRBV12-3 or TRBV12-4 to TRBJ1-2; no clear D. V was shortened by 1 base and J by 4 bases, with 10 bases between the two germline ends. This CDR3 has 14 residues.

This chain links TRBV3-1 with TRBJ2-7, with a tentative D call TRBD2 (6 bases). Trimming removed 3 bases from V and 3 bases from J, with 12 bases in between. Per germline, CDR1 LGHDT and CDR2 YNNKEL (reference sequence). This CDR3 has 14 amino acids. The CDR3 DNA reads TGTGCCAGCAGCCAGTCGGGAGAGTTCTACGAGCAGTACTTC. Its protein product is CASSQSGEFYEQYF.

This clonotype came up many times. The chain links TRBV28 to TRBJ1-1, with D hard to call. CDR1 and CDR2 (germline): MDHEN, SYDVKM. The V end lost 7 bases, the J end lost 0 bases, and 12 bases lay between the germline ends. CDR3 length: 14 amino acids. The DNA of the CDR3 is TGTGCCAGCACCGTATTTAGATTGAACACTGAAGCTTTCTTT. Translated: CASTVFRLNTEAFF.

In this sample, this clonotype turned up many times. The genes are TRBV2 and TRBJ1-2, with 7 positions matching TRBD1. This CDR3 spans 13 amino acids. V was pared by 8 bases and J by 5 bases, with 8 bases of the junction left unmatched. Germline CDR1 and CDR2: SNHLY and FYNNEI. The CDR3 region is CASDRDSRYGYTF. Written as DNA, the CDR3 is TGTGCCAGCGACCGGGACAGTAGATATGGCTACACCTTC.

The table lists this clonotype with many counts. This chain joins TRBV5-1 and TRBJ1-1; D is unclear. Between the trimmed V and J ends, which lost 1 base and 6 bases, there was a span of 16 bases. There are 15 residues in the CDR3. Germline-derived CDR1 and CDR2 are SGHRS and YFSETQ. CDR3 residues: CASSLTVPGLAEAFF. As DNA, the CDR3 is TGCGCCAGCAGCTTGACAGTGCCCGGTTTGGCTGAAGCTTTCTTT.

This clonotype was seen ten or more times. V gene TRBV7-3 combines with J gene TRBJ2-1, with 7 bases identical to TRBD2. The CDR3 consists of 15 residues. V dropped 3 bases and J dropped 7; count of bases not matched to a gene: 9. From germline, CDR1 is SGHTA and CDR2 FQGTGA. CDR3 DNA sequence: TGTGCCAGCAGCTTCTCAGCGGGAACGAGAAATGAGCAGTTCTTC. Translated: CASSFSAGTRNEQFF.

There are many counts of this clonotype. The chain is built from TRBV12-3 or TRBV12-4 and TRBJ1-5; D possibly corresponds to TRBD1 (6 bases). CDR3 size: 14 residues. Deletions cut 5 bases from V and 4 bases from J, with 12 bases between. The CDR3 loop reads CASSMDSPNQPQHF. CDR3 nucleotides: TGTGCCAGCAGTATGGACAGTCCAAATCAGCCCCAGCATTTT.

The table lists this clonotype with a few counts. The chain's CDR3 is CAIRPSGRVDEQYF. In DNA form, the CDR3 reads TGTGCCATCAGGCCTAGCGGGAGAGTGGACGAGCAGTACTTC. The gene calls are TRBV10-3 and TRBJ2-7; 10 nucleotides align to TRBD2. The CDR3 runs 14 residues. The V and J ends lost 6 bases and 5 bases, in that order; junction bases with no gene match: 7. The germline V gene has CDR1 ENHRY and CDR2 SYGVKD.

This clonotype has a count of ten or more. The CDR3 sequence: CAISESEGNGYTF. DNA of the CDR3: TGTGCCATCAGTGAGTCCGAGGGAAATGGCTACACCTTC. This chain connects TRBV10-3 to TRBJ1-2; D call uncertain. CDR3 length equals 13 residues. Germline CDR1 reads ENHRY; CDR2 reads SYGVKD. V lost 0 bases and J lost 6, with 8 bases in between.

Many counts were recorded for this clonotype. The chain recombines TRBV3-1 with TRBJ1-6; 10 bases match TRBD1. Trimming cost V 2 bases and J 8 bases; bases outside gene matches: 3. The CDR3 runs to 15 residues. Germline V gene sequence: CDR1 LGHDT, CDR2 YNNKEL (reference sequence). CDR3 region: CASSQSGTGDSPLHF. The CDR3 nucleotides are TGTGCCAGCAGCCAATCCGGGACAGGGGATTCACCCCTCCACTTT.

At least ten counts were recorded for this clonotype. The J gene is TRBJ2-3, the V gene TRBV2; D uncertain. Trimming removed 4 bases at V and 6 bases at J, with 17 bases between. The CDR3 runs 15 residues. Germline CDR1 is SNHLY and CDR2 is FYNNEI. The CDR3: CASSGVAPGWDTQYF. The CDR3 region has the DNA TGTGCCAGCAGTGGAGTAGCCCCGGGCTGGGATACGCAGTATTTT.

This clonotype has just a few counts. Because the CDR3 is missing its conserved closing phenylalanine or tryptophan, this is likely a read error. This chain links TRBV10-3 with TRBJ2-7; 8 positions agree with TRBD2. The germline V gene encodes CDR1 ENHRY and CDR2 SYGVKD. The ends lost 0 bases at V and 4 bases at J; junction bases unmatched: 8. This CDR3 region has 16 residues. CDR3 nucleotides: TGTGCCATCAGTGAGTCGGTGCGGGGGGACAAGTACGAGCAGTACCTC. Its protein is CAISESVRGDKYEQYL.

This rearrangement joins TRBV5-5 to TRBJ1-4; D remains unclear. CDR1 SGHKS and CDR2 YYEKEE come from the germline V gene (reference sequence). Deletions cut 3 bases from V and 6 bases from J, with 12 bases between. There are 14 residues in the CDR3. CDR3 DNA: TGTGCCAGCAGCTCCTATACTGCGGATGAAAAACTGTTTTTT. It encodes CASSSYTADEKLFF.

This clonotype has ten or more counts. This sequence joins TRBV7-6 and TRBJ2-3; no firm D call. The CDR3 length is 13 residues. Germline CDR1 SGHVS, CDR2 FNYEAQ. Trimming took 0 bases from V and 5 from J, leaving 6 bases between them. CDR3 nucleotides: TGTGCCAGCAGCTTAGCGTTGGGAGATACGCAGTATTTT. Residues: CASSLALGDTQYF.

In this sample, this clonotype turned up a few times. The chain joins TRBV28 to TRBJ2-2, with D hard to call. Germline values: CDR1 MDHEN, CDR2 SYDVKM. Between the trimmed V and J ends, which lost 5 bases and 7 bases, there was a span of 11 bases. This CDR3 has 13 residues. CDR3 bases: TGTGCCAGCAGTCCCACTTGGGGCGGGGAGCTGTTTTTT. This translates into CASSPTWGGELFF.